This TCR beta chain was profiled in a study of blood T cell repertoires in COVID-19. The CDR3 runs to 14 residues. The germline V gene encodes CDR1 MNHEY and CDR2 SVGAGI. The ends were cut back, 3 bases at V and 4 bases at J, with 12 bases in the middle. Profiled with immunoSEQ multiplex PCR; TCRdb holds only in-frame clones, not every one. Among 250,000 to 350,000 clones listed, around 85% were seen once. Sequenced material: peripheral blood. The V call is TRBV6-5, the J call TRBJ1-2; the D gene is possibly TRBD1 (5 bases). The receptor's source is a woman between 50 and 59 years old with active or convalescent COVID-19. The CDR3 reads CASSYHDRSYGYTF. The CDR3 bases are TGTGCCAGCAGTTATCACGACAGAAGCTATGGCTACACCTTC.